The 27 T cell receptor beta chains below were found in one sample sequenced in a study of CXCR3-negative and CXCR3-positive naive CD8 T cells. Study-wide results and limits: TRB CDR3s of CXCR3-positive naive cells were more hydrophobic than those of CXCR3-negative naive cells.

The authors made the TRB cDNA libraries by 5' RACE using UMI labels. With the 5' RACE reads reprocessed, TCRdb shows one record per CDR3 protein and no DNA. In all, the sample yields 50,000 to 65,000 distinct CDR3 sequences. These receptors have no known antigen. Sequencing was carried out using naive CXCR3+ CD8+ T cells from blood. This sample's subset: CD45RO-CCR7+CD27+CD95- naive CD8+ T cells expressing CXCR3 (TNR3+). Receptors were obtained from a human donor in good health. Some clones in this sample may be carry-over from other donors' samples.

The V and J genes are TRBV11-2 and TRBJ2-2; the D gene TCRdb calls, TRBD1, cannot be checked with no DNA. Germline V gene sequence: CDR1 SGHAT, CDR2 FQNNGV. The CDR3 consists of 14 residues. The CDR3 is CASPPLANTGELFF.

The chain links TRBV27 to TRBJ2-2. Germline V gives CDR1 MNHEY, CDR2 SMNVEV (reference sequence). The CDR3 contains 17 residues. The CDR3 reads CASTIGGGGLGTGELFF.

The chain links TRBV7-9 to TRBJ1-2; TCRdb's D call of TRBD1 is untestable without DNA. Looked up from germline, CDR1 is SEHNR and CDR2 is FQNEAQ (reference sequence). CDR3 length equals 14 residues. The CDR3 loop reads CASSLGTALNSYTF. Using reference TRBV7-9 and TRBJ1-2 for the parts outside the CDR3, the full variable domain is DTGVSQNPRHKITKRGQNVTFRCDPISEHNRLYWYRQTLGQGPEFLTYFQNEAQLEKSRLLSDRFSAERPKGSFSTLEIQRTEQGDSAMYLCASSLGTALNSYTFGSGTRLTVV.

J is TRBJ2-1 and V is TRBV29-1; TCRdb gives TRBD1 as the D gene, but with no DNA this cannot be confirmed. In germline, CDR1 is SQVTM, CDR2 ANQGSEA. The CDR3 sequence is 14 residues long. CDR3 residues: CSVEGQGYYNEQFF.

This sequence joins TRBV20-1 and TRBJ2-7; TCRdb's D call, TRBD1, is unchecked because there is no DNA. In germline, CDR1 is DFQATT, CDR2 SNEGSKA (reference sequence). There are 13 residues in the CDR3. The chain's CDR3 is CSAQPGAAYEQYF.

The chain couples TRBV7-9 to TRBJ2-1. The germline V gene has CDR1 SEHNR and CDR2 FQNEAQ (reference sequence). This CDR3 contains 14 residues. CDR3 region: CASSLVGAYNEQFF.

The chain employs TRBV29-1 and TRBJ2-7; no DNA is available, so the TRBD1 call from TCRdb remains unchecked. The germline V gene has CDR1 SQVTM and CDR2 ANQGSEA. The CDR3 totals 13 residues. This CDR3 reads CSAPARDRYEQYF.

This clonotype is identified as medium-sized from frequency. The chain carries TRBV11-3 and TRBJ2-7; TCRdb gives TRBD1 as the D gene, but with no DNA this cannot be confirmed. The length of the CDR3 is 13 residues. Per germline, CDR1 SGHNT and CDR2 YENEEA. CDR3 sequence reads: CASSYLGGYEQYF.

This chain joins TRBV6-2 or TRBV6-3 and TRBJ2-6. CDR1 is MNHEY and CDR2 is SVGEGT in the germline V gene. The CDR3 consists of 15 residues. CDR3 sequence: CASSLQISGANVLTF.

The chain carries TRBV7-9 and TRBJ1-6; absent DNA, TCRdb's TRBD1 call cannot be checked. The CDR3 runs 15 residues. Germline-derived CDR1 and CDR2 are SEHNR and FQNEAQ (reference sequence). CDR3 amino acids: CASSLEDRVNSPLHF.

The genes are TRBV29-1 and TRBJ2-1. The CDR3 length is 11 residues. Germline loops: CDR1 SQVTM, CDR2 ANQGSEA. CDR3 amino acids: CSVVRGNEQFF.

The V and J genes are TRBV27 and TRBJ1-2. CDR1 and CDR2 (germline): MNHEY, SMNVEV (reference sequence). The length of the CDR3 is 15 residues. CDR3 sequence: CASSFERRELYGYTF.

The V gene is TRBV29-1, the J gene TRBJ1-1. This CDR3 contains 12 residues. CDR1 and CDR2 (germline): SQVTM, ANQGSEA. CDR3 amino acids: CSALLGNQRAFF. Variable domain in full (rest from reference TRBV29-1 and TRBJ1-1): SAVISQKPSRDICQRGTSLTIQCQVDSQVTMMFWYRQQPGQSLTLIATANQGSEATYESGFVIDKFPISRPNLTFSTLTVSNMSPEDSSIYLCSALLGNQRAFFGQGTRLTVV.

This chain connects TRBV5-5 to TRBJ1-1; TCRdb picks TRBD1, but there is no DNA to check that call. Germline assignment: CDR1 SGHKS and CDR2 YYEKEE (reference sequence). This CDR3 comprises 15 residues. This chain's CDR3 is CASSLAGGASTEAFF.

The rearrangement uses TRBV29-1 and TRBJ1-2; TCRdb reports TRBD1, a call that lacks DNA to check it against. Germline lookup yields CDR1 SQVTM and CDR2 ANQGSEA. The CDR3 sequence is 11 residues long. This CDR3 reads CSAPGWHGYTF.

The V and J genes are TRBV4-1 and TRBJ2-6. This CDR3 region has 14 residues. Germline V gene sequence: CDR1 MGHRA, CDR2 YSYEKL. CDR3 sequence reads: CASSPLTGANVLTF.

The genes are TRBV12-3 or TRBV12-4 and TRBJ1-2. The CDR3 contains 15 residues. The CDR3: CASSLDRGGIYGYTF.

The rearrangement uses TRBV27 and TRBJ2-7; the D gene TCRdb calls, TRBD1, cannot be checked with no DNA. Germline CDR1 MNHEY, CDR2 SMNVEV (reference sequence). The CDR3 extends over 16 amino acids. The CDR3 loop is CASSPGARELGDEQYF.

V usage is TRBV29-1 and J usage is TRBJ2-2. There are 14 residues in the CDR3. Germline loops: CDR1 SQVTM, CDR2 ANQGSEA. The CDR3 loop is CSVAGSANTGELFF.

The rearrangement uses TRBV6-2 or TRBV6-3 and TRBJ2-5; the D gene TCRdb calls, TRBD1, cannot be checked with no DNA. The length of the CDR3 is 14 residues. The V gene's germline CDR1 is MNHEY and CDR2 SVGEGT. CDR3 in amino acids: CAISAFGQQETQYF.

V usage is TRBV21-1 and J usage is TRBJ2-6; the TCRdb call, TRBD1, lacks DNA for checking. TRBV21-1 is a known pseudogene. There are 15 residues in the CDR3. The chain's CDR3 is CAGTWDRAPPGVLTF.

The V call is TRBV14, the J call TRBJ2-1. Looked up from germline, CDR1 is SGHDN and CDR2 is FVKESK. This CDR3 is built from 14 residues. This CDR3 is CASSQDPIRNEQFF.

This chain links TRBV15 with TRBJ1-1. Looked up from germline, CDR1 is LNHNV and CDR2 is YYDKDF (reference sequence). The CDR3 is 15 residues long. The CDR3 spells CATSKIRQGFAEAFF.

This rearrangement joins TRBV15 to TRBJ2-1; with no DNA, the TCRdb D assignment of TRBD2 cannot be verified. This CDR3 has 15 amino acids. Germline CDR1 reads LNHNV; CDR2 reads YYDKDF (reference sequence). The CDR3 protein is CATSPLAGGWNEQFF.

The chain has TRBV4-1 and TRBJ2-1. The CDR3 length is 12 residues. Germline loops: CDR1 MGHRA, CDR2 YSYEKL. The CDR3 sequence: CASTNSYNEQFF.

The V gene is TRBV20-1, the J gene TRBJ2-2; TCRdb picks TRBD2, but there is no DNA to check that call. CDR3 length: 17 residues. The germline V gene encodes CDR1 DFQATT and CDR2 SNEGSKA (reference sequence). The CDR3 spells CSAPGLAGVLNTGELFF.

The V call is TRBV9, the J call TRBJ1-2; there is no DNA to check the TCRdb D call of TRBD1. CDR3 length: 15 amino acids. Germline V gene data show CDR1 as SGDLS and CDR2 as YYNGEE. CDR3 loop: CASSVRDSYNYGYTF.